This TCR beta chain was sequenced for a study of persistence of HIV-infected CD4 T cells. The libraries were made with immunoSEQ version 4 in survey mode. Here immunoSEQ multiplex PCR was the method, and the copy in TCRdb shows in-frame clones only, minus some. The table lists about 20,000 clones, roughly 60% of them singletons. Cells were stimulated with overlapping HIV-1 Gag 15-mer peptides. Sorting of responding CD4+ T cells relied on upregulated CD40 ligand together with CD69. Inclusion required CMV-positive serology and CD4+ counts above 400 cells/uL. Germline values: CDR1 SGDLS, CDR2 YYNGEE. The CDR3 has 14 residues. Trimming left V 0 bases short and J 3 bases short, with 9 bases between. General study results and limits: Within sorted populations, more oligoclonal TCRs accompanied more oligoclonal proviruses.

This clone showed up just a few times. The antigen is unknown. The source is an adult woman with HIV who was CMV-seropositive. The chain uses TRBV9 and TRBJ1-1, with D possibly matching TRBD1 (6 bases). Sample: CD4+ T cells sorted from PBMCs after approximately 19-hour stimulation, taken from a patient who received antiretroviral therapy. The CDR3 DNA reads TGTGCCAGCAGCGTAGGGACAGCCGACACTGAAGCTTTCTTT. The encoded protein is CASSVGTADTEAFF.